The text below deals with one T cell receptor (beta chain). The target antigen is unknown. The data derive from a study of cytomegalovirus exposure and HLA in healthy donors. General observations from the study: A few V segments could not be told apart, such as TRBV6-2 and TRBV6-3, and were left out.

In the PCR, 60 Vbeta and 13 Jbeta primers were used. Produced via immunoSEQ multiplex PCR; TCRdb's table is partial and in-frame only. Among roughly 100,000 clones listed, 75% were seen once. Germline lookup yields CDR1 SEHNR and CDR2 FQNEAQ (reference sequence). This CDR3 is 10 amino acids long. The V segment lost 10 bases and the J segment 10 bases; nucleotides outside the gene matches: 4. Sequencing used PBMCs. The gene calls are TRBV7-9 and TRBJ2-1; 7 bases fit TRBD1. The sequence was obtained from a man aged 45-65 years in good health and CMV-seronegative. Here the CDR3 reads CAITGQEQFF. CDR3 in DNA: TGTGCCATCACGGGACAGGAGCAGTTCTTC.